These T cell receptor beta chains were read from a single sample in a study of blood T cell repertoires in COVID-19. TCRdb keeps only in-frame clones here, not all; method: immunoSEQ multiplex PCR. The data show some 200,000 clones, around 81% seen once. What was sequenced was PBMCs or T cells enriched from blood (not recorded which). The receptors stem from a man aged 40-49 years who had recovered from COVID-19. Both conserved end residues are part of each CDR3. A D gene is named only where the DNA matches it firmly. Clone sizes are given selectively: once, few, many, or a class where the clone is expanded.

>TRBV2|.|TRBD1|TRBJ1-2
TGTGCCAGCAGTGGAGGACAGGGGAACTATGGCTACACCTTC
CASSGGQGNYGYTF
>TRBV4-1|.|TRBD1|TRBJ2-7
TGCGCCAGCAGCCAAGACCCGGGACAGCCTTCCTACGAGCAGTACTTC
CASSQDPGQPSYEQYF
>TRBV5-1|few|.|TRBJ2-2
TGCGCCAGCAGCTTCGGACCGGCGGACTGGGGCACCGGGGAGCTGTTTTTT
CASSFGPADWGTGELFF
>TRBV3-1/TRBV3-2|.|.|TRBJ1-4
TGTGCCAGCAGCCAGGCCGGACAGACAACTAATGAAAAACTGTTTTTT
CASSQAGQTTNEKLFF
>TRBV25-1|.|.|TRBJ1-6
TGTGCCAGCAGACAGGGAGTATCACCCCTCCACTTT
CASRQGVSPLHF
>TRBV6-2/TRBV6-3|.|.|TRBJ2-7
TGTGCCAGCAGTTACTTGGGACATCTGTACTTC
CASSYLGHLYF
>TRBV28|.|.|TRBJ1-2
TGTGCCAGCAGTTCCCAGGTTGGCTACACCTTC
CASSSQVGYTF
>TRBV28|.|TRBD1|TRBJ1-6
TGTGCCAGCAGTTCCTTCTTTAAGGAGAGGACAGGGGTACGGTCACCCCTCCACTTT
CASSSFFKERTGVRSPLHF
>TRBV9|.|.|TRBJ1-1
TGTGCCAGCAGCAGGGAGGCGGAAACTTTGCCTGAAGCTTTCTTT
CASSREAETLPEAFF
>TRBV20-1|.|.|TRBJ2-5
TGCAGTGCTAGAGCGCAGGACAACAACTTC
CSARAQDNNF
>TRBV18|.|TRBD1|TRBJ2-7
TGTGCCAGCTCACCAGGGACAGGGGTATTCTACGAGCAGTACTTC
CASSPGTGVFYEQYF
>TRBV5-4|.|TRBD1|TRBJ1-2
TGTGCCAGCAGCTTGGGGGGACAGGGGCCCTATGGCTACACCTTC
CASSLGGQGPYGYTF
>TRBV2|.|.|TRBJ2-7
TGTGCCAGCAGGGGCTTGGACTTTAGCTCCTACGAGCAGTACTTC
CASRGLDFSSYEQYF
>TRBV28|.|TRBD1|TRBJ2-5
TGTGCCAGCAGTCCGGGACAGCAAGAGACCCAGTACTTC
CASSPGQQETQYF
>TRBV5-1|.|TRBD1|TRBJ1-2
TGCGCCAGCAGCTTGGGGACAGGGTTAAGCTATGGCTACACCTTC
CASSLGTGLSYGYTF
>TRBV3-1/TRBV3-2|.|TRBD2|TRBJ2-1
TGTGCCAGCAACCAGCAAGCGGGGGGGCTTGAGCAGTTCTTC
CASNQQAGGLEQFF
>TRBV28|.|TRBD1|TRBJ1-1
TGTGCCAGCAGTCGACAGGGCAGTGGGATGGCTTTCTTT
CASSRQGSGMAFF
>TRBV7-8|.|TRBD1|TRBJ1-5
TGTGCCAGCAGCTTATCGGACAGGCCCCGGTGGAAGCCCCAGCATTTT
CASSLSDRPRWKPQHF
>TRBV5-4|.|.|TRBJ1-1
TGTGCCAGCAGCTTACAGGGACCGATGAACACTGAAGCTTTCTTT
CASSLQGPMNTEAFF
>TRBV3-1/TRBV3-2|.|TRBD1|TRBJ2-3
TGTGCCAGCAGCCAATTCCCGACAGGGGGGAGCGGTACGCAGTATTTT
CASSQFPTGGSGTQYF
>TRBV18|.|.|TRBJ1-1
TGTGCCAGCTCACCCGCGGGGCTGAACACTGAAGCTTTCTTT
CASSPAGLNTEAFF
>TRBV10-1|.|.|TRBJ1-2
TGCGCCAGCAGTTTAGGTTTAGGTAACCCTCGGGGCTATGGCTACACCTTC
CASSLGLGNPRGYGYTF
>TRBV7-2|.|TRBD2|TRBJ2-7
TGTGCCAGCAGCCCGGAGAGTGGGAGGGACCACTACGAGCAGTACTTC
CASSPESGRDHYEQYF
>TRBV7-2|.|TRBD1|TRBJ1-5
TGTGCCAGCAGCTGGGACAGGAATCAGCCCCAGCATTTT
CASSWDRNQPQHF
>TRBV10-3|.|.|TRBJ1-1
TGTGCCATCAGTGAAAGAACCCAGGGAGGCACTGAAGCTTTCTTT
CAISERTQGGTEAFF
>TRBV19|.|.|TRBJ1-5
TGTGCCAGTAGTATCACAACCGGGGGGAATCAGCCCCAGCATTTT
CASSITTGGNQPQHF
>TRBV11-2|.|TRBD1|TRBJ1-2
TGTGCCAGCAGCTTCGGACAGGGGGCTTCATATGGCTACACCTTC
CASSFGQGASYGYTF
>TRBV9|.|TRBD1|TRBJ1-6
TGTGCCAGCAGCCGGACAGGGTTTTATAATTCACCCCTCCACTTT
CASSRTGFYNSPLHF
>TRBV7-2|.|TRBD2|TRBJ2-1
TGTGCCAGCAGCTTAGCGGGTCGACTAGCGGGGGGGTACAATGAGCAGTTCTTC
CASSLAGRLAGGYNEQFF
>TRBV5-1|.|TRBD1|TRBJ2-2
TGCGCCAGCAGCAGACAGGGTAATTTTCTATCCGGGGAGCTGTTTTTT
CASSRQGNFLSGELFF
>TRBV29-1|.|.|TRBJ1-2
TGCAGCGTTGACTCCACGATCCTACGTGGTGGCTACACCTTC
CSVDSTILRGGYTF
>TRBV27|.|.|TRBJ1-1
TGTGCCAGCACCGGACTGACAGGTCGGAACACTGAAGCTTTCTTT
CASTGLTGRNTEAFF
>TRBV7-9|.|TRBD1|TRBJ1-2
TGTGCCAGCAGCTCGCCCGGGACAGACTATGGCTACACCTTC
CASSSPGTDYGYTF
>TRBV5-8|.|TRBD1|TRBJ1-6
TGTGCCAGCAGCTTCCCCGGGACAGGAGCTAATTCACCCCTCCACTTT
CASSFPGTGANSPLHF
>TRBV9|.|.|TRBJ1-6
TGTGCCAGCAGCGTATTAACAGGGCAAGGATCACCCCTCCACTTT
CASSVLTGQGSPLHF
>TRBV7-2|.|.|TRBJ1-3
TGTGCCAGCAGCTGGGTGGAAGGCGGAGGAAACACCATATATTTT
CASSWVEGGGNTIYF
>TRBV4-3|.|.|TRBJ1-1
TGCGCCAGCAGCCCAGGGCTGGCCTCGGGGGACACTGAAGCTTTCTTT
CASSPGLASGDTEAFF
>TRBV19|.|.|TRBJ1-1
TGTGCCAGTAGTATTACTACGGGAAGCACTGAAGCTTTCTTT
CASSITTGSTEAFF
>TRBV5-1|once|.|TRBJ1-4
TGCGCCAGCACCCAGGGTCCGGCTAATGAAAAACTGTTTTTT
CASTQGPANEKLFF